This record covers a single T cell receptor beta chain. Antigen unknown. This record belongs to a study of vaccination effects on CD4 cells after COVID-19. Pools of viral peptides were used by the ViraFEST assay to expand antigen-specific CD4+ T cells ahead of sequencing. After less than 11 days in culture, the CD4+ T cells were isolated. Nobody among the vaccine recipients had prior SARS-CoV-2 infection (nucleocapsid antibodies were negative). The assay was immunoSEQ multiplex PCR, and TCRdb's table has in-frame clones only and misses some. The sample includes approximately 50,000 clones, nearly 80% of them seen just once. The clonotype originates from a human donor who received a COVID-19 vaccine. Sequencing was performed on CD4+ T cells from PBMCs cultured with HCoV-OC43 spike peptides, taken before COVID-19 vaccination. Subset defined: HCoV-OC43 spike overlapping peptide pool stimulation.

CDR3 sequence reads: CASSTPSPSGDGINEKLFF. The CDR3 region has the DNA TGTGCCAGTAGTACCCCGTCGCCGAGCGGGGACGGAATTAATGAAAAACTGTTTTTT. V gene TRBV19 combines with J gene TRBJ1-4; TRBD1 might be the D (5 bases). Germline lookup yields CDR1 LNHDA and CDR2 SQIVND (reference sequence). Trimming removed 4 bases at V and 4 bases at J, with 25 bases between. The CDR3 has 19 residues.